This T cell receptor beta chain appears in the sequencing data of a study of vaccination and CD4 T cells after COVID-19. Details on this clonotype: Its antigen is currently unknown.

Oncomine TCR Beta short-read sequencing was applied to DNA from cultured CD4+ T cells. TCRdb re-derived calls from the PCR reads in MiXCR, one entry per CDR3 protein. The sample carries around 13,000 distinct CDR3 sequences, 45% to 60% recorded once. Treatment noted: roughly nine-day PBMC culture with coronavirus spike peptide pools or control peptides (ViraFEST assay). Germline V gene lookup returns CDR1 DFQATT and CDR2 SNEGSKA (reference sequence). Trimming removed 3 bases from V and 8 bases from J, with 16 bases in between. CDR3 size: 13 residues. General observations from the study: Median reactive clonotypes, those recognizing SARS-CoV-2, rose from roughly 19 to 38, not significantly.

The J gene is TRBJ1-2, the V gene TRBV20-1; TRBD1 might be the D (5 bases). The TCR comes from a human donor who had recovered from COVID-19. The material sequenced was CD4+ T cells from blood, cultured in vitro. The CDR3 loop reads CSARGVSPTGYTF. The CDR3, as DNA: TGCAGTGCTAGGGGGGTGAGTCCCACCGGCTACACCTTC.